This T cell receptor (beta chain) was sequenced during a study of a mutant IDH1 vaccine in newly diagnosed glioma. Assay used: immunoSEQ multiplex PCR; TCRdb lists only in-frame clones, some missing. Altogether approximately 54,000 clones are present, more than 80% being singletons, with the ten largest covering nearly 20%. Time point in this sample: baseline, week 1 (first vaccination visit). Noted treatment: pre-vaccination baseline after standard-of-care therapy. The sequence came from a man aged 18 to 29 with glioma. The source material was PBMCs, sampled from a glioma patient treated with radiotherapy, temozolomide or both.

CDR3 nucleotides: TGTGCCAGCAGTGTGGACTGGGGGGCACACAATGAGCAGTTCTTC. Protein product: CASSVDWGAHNEQFF. This sequence joins TRBV5-4 and TRBJ2-1; tentatively, D is TRBD1 or TRBD2 (6 bases each). V shed 5 bases and J shed 5 bases, with 17 bases lying between them. Per germline, CDR1 SGHNT and CDR2 YYREEE (reference sequence). There are 15 residues in the CDR3.